These 6 T cell receptor beta chains originate from one sample sequenced in a study of molecular identifiers for immune sequencing clone quantification. TCRdb re-called the PCR reads through MiXCR, storing one row per CDR3 protein. The profile shows some 650,000 distinct CDR3 sequences, nearly 20% of them singletons. The source material was naive CD8+ T cells from blood, with Jurkat cell RNA spiked in. Subset reported: FACS-sorted CD8+CD4-CCR7+CD45RA+ naive T cells. These receptors were taken from a human donor in good health. Some libraries in this study had Jurkat cell RNA spiked in.

This clonotype has a count of ten or more. The gene calls are TRBV20-1 and TRBJ2-5; D is ambiguous. V was pared by 4 bases and J by 3 bases, with 9 bases between. This CDR3 has 12 residues. The germline CDR1 and CDR2 sequences are DFQATT and SNEGSKA (reference sequence). CDR3 bases: TGCAGTGCTACAGACCAAGAAGAGACCCAGTACTTC. Translated: CSATDQEETQYF.

Regarding this clonotype: Since a much larger clone is just one base distant, this may be a read error. The genes are TRBV15 and TRBJ2-3, with TRBD2 identical over 8 bases. CDR3 length: 16 amino acids. Trimming cost V 5 bases and J 2 bases; bases outside gene matches: 9. Germline V CDR1 and CDR2: LNHNV, YYDKDF (reference sequence). The DNA of the CDR3 is TGTGCCACCAGCCCCCGGGGTAGCGGGGTCACAGATACGCAGTATTTT. It is translated as CATSPRGSGVTDTQYF. Looking up the rest from reference TRBV15 and TRBJ2-3 gives the full variable domain: DAMVIQNPRYQVTQFGKPVTLSCSQTLNHNVMYWYQQKSSQAPKLLFHYYDKDFNNEADTPDNFQSRRPNTSFCFLDIRSPGLGDTAMYLCATSPRGSGVTDTQYFGPGTRLTVL.

This clonotype was picked up a small number of times. This chain connects TRBV12-5 to TRBJ1-6, with unresolved D. CDR1 is LGHNT, CDR2 FRNRAP, per germline. The CDR3 is 15 residues long. V gave up 0 bases and J gave up 3 bases, with 6 bases separating them. The CDR3 protein is CASGLVGSYNSPLHF. CDR3 bases: TGTGCTAGTGGTTTGGTAGGCAGCTATAATTCACCCCTCCACTTT. Filled out from reference TRBV12-5 and TRBJ1-6, the complete variable domain reads DARVTQTPRHKVTEMGQEVTMRCQPILGHNTVFWYRQTMMQGLELLAYFRNRAPLDDSGMPKDRFSAEMPDATLATLKIQPSEPRDSAVYFCASGLVGSYNSPLHFGNGTRLTVT.

This clonotype was counted only a few times. J is TRBJ2-2 and V is TRBV6-6; TRBD1 agrees at 8 bases. V shed 6 bases, J shed 5 bases, and the junction held 5 bases outside the gene matches. Germline lookup yields CDR1 MNHNY and CDR2 SVGAGI (reference sequence). The CDR3 covers 14 residues. CDR3 bases: TGTGCCAGCAGCCGACAGGGGCGGACCGGGGAGCTGTTTTTT. It specifies CASSRQGRTGELFF.

Regarding this clonotype: A read error may explain this, as a much larger clone is one base away. The chain links TRBV24-1 to TRBJ2-3, with D possibly TRBD2 on 6 matching bases. Germline CDR1 is KGHDR and CDR2 is SFDVKD. There are 14 residues in the CDR3. CDR3 DNA: TGTGCCACCAGTGATTTTGGGACTCCAGATACGGAGTATTTT. As protein: CATSDFGTPDTEYF.

This rearrangement joins TRBV6-5 to TRBJ1-2, with 7 bases that match TRBD1. The V gene's germline CDR1 is MNHEY and CDR2 SVGAGI. The CDR3 covers 15 residues. V gave up 0 bases and J gave up 7 bases; unmatched junction bases: 8. CDR3 in DNA: TGTGCCAGCAGTTACTCGGGACAGCCTATGTCTGGCTACACCTTC. It encodes CASSYSGQPMSGYTF.